This passage covers 28 T cell receptor beta chains from one sample sequenced in a study of T cell repertoires in cytomegalovirus infection. No cognate antigen is known for these TCRs. MiXCR, applied by TCRdb to the reads, yields one record per CDR3 protein. The sample contains fewer than 1,000,000 distinct CDR3 sequences, 30% to 40% of which appear only once. Specimen: cultured CD8+ T cells from PBMCs, collected from culture after CMV antigen stimulation. The origin of the receptors is a human donor in good health (CMV status not recorded). Some clones in this sample may be carry-over from other donors' samples.

As concerns this clonotype: No conserved phenylalanine or tryptophan ends this CDR3, so it is likely a read error. The chain employs TRBV7-9 and TRBJ1-1; maybe TRBD1 (6 bases). Trimming left V 5 bases short and J 0 bases short, with 19 bases between. Germline assignment: CDR1 SEHNR and CDR2 FQNEAQ (reference sequence). The CDR3 is 17 residues long. This chain's CDR3 is CASSTRTQGPLNTEAFL. The CDR3 bases are TGTGCCAGCAGCACCCGGACCCAGGGGCCATTGAACACTGAAGCTTTCTTA.

The chain uses TRBV2 and TRBJ2-1; the match to TRBD1 covers 8 bases. The V and J ends lost 6 bases and 5 bases, in that order; junction bases with no gene match: 12. The CDR3 loop spans 16 amino acids. Per germline, CDR1 SNHLY and CDR2 FYNNEI. The chain's CDR3 is CASRDFPDREHNEQFF. CDR3 in DNA: TGTGCCAGCAGGGACTTCCCGGACAGGGAACACAATGAGCAGTTCTTC.

A few counts support this clonotype. The chain employs TRBV4-3 and TRBJ1-5; D gene ambiguous. The CDR3 extends over 15 amino acids. Germline V lookup: CDR1 LGHNA, CDR2 YSLEER. V was shortened by 0 bases and J by 3 bases, with 9 bases between the two germline ends. Written as DNA, the CDR3 is TGCGCCAGCAGCCAAGATAGGGCAGTCAATCAGCCCCAGCATTTT. The encoded protein is CASSQDRAVNQPQHF.

The V and J genes are TRBV20-1 and TRBJ2-1, with TRBD2 matching 8 bases. J was trimmed by 1 base and V by 7 bases; bases with no gene match: 9. Per the germline V gene, CDR1 is DFQATT and CDR2 is SNEGSKA (reference sequence). CDR3 length equals 15 residues. CDR3 nucleotides: TGCAGTGTTCGAAGCGGGGGCCTTTCCTACAATGAGCAGTTCTTC. Translated: CSVRSGGLSYNEQFF.

The chain links TRBV13 to TRBJ2-1; tentatively, D is TRBD2 (5 bases). V lost 0 bases to trimming and J lost 2 bases, with 14 bases between them. Germline values: CDR1 PRHDT, CDR2 FYEKMQ (reference sequence). The CDR3 sequence is 17 residues long. CDR3 protein: CASSLGDRDNTYNEQFF. The CDR3, as DNA: TGTGCCAGCAGCTTAGGGGACCGGGATAACACCTACAATGAGCAGTTCTTC. Looking up the rest from reference TRBV13 and TRBJ2-1 gives the full variable domain: AAGVIQSPRHLIKEKRETATLKCYPIPRHDTVYWYQQGPGQDPQFLISFYEKMQSDKGSIPDRFSAQQFSDYHSELNMSSLELGDSALYFCASSLGDRDNTYNEQFFGPGTRLTVL.

This clonotype was recorded at least ten times. The chain has TRBV7-8 and TRBJ2-3, with 8 bases identical to TRBD2. Germline V lookup: CDR1 SGHVS, CDR2 FQNEAQ. The CDR3 is 15 residues long. Trimming at V came to 3 bases and at J to 3 bases, leaving 5 bases not matched to a gene. In DNA, the CDR3 is TGTGCCAGCAGCTTTTCGGCGGGGGGAACAGATACGCAGTATTTT. Protein sequence: CASSFSAGGTDTQYF.

This clonotype was observed many times. The genes are TRBV7-6 and TRBJ2-1; 11 bases line up with TRBD1. V dropped 3 bases and J dropped 9; count of bases not matched to a gene: 4. CDR1 and CDR2 from the germline V gene are SGHVS and FNYEAQ. The CDR3 has 14 amino acids. The CDR3 coding sequence is TGTGCCAGCAGCTTGGGACAGGGGGACGCTGAGCAGTTCTTC. The encoded protein is CASSLGQGDAEQFF.

V gene TRBV6-2 or TRBV6-3 combines with J gene TRBJ2-1; a weak D match, TRBD2 (7 bases). The CDR3 covers 14 residues. Trimming took 6 bases from V and 6 from J, leaving 15 bases between them. The V gene's germline CDR1 is MNHEY and CDR2 SVGEGT. The CDR3 loop reads CASSDEGGGNEQFF. The DNA for the CDR3 is TGTGCCAGCAGCGACGAAGGGGGGGGCAATGAGCAGTTCTTC.

Of note for this clonotype: As the CDR3 is not closed by the conserved phenylalanine or tryptophan, this likely results from a read error. The chain couples TRBV19 to TRBJ1-2; TRBD1 might be the D (5 bases). Trimming took 10 bases from V and 7 from J, leaving 19 bases between them. The CDR3 covers 13 residues. Looked up from germline, CDR1 is LNHDA and CDR2 is SQIVND (reference sequence). The CDR3 spells CATTLEGARGYTI. The CDR3 nucleotides read TGTGCCACGACGCTTGAAGGGGCGCGTGGCTACACCATC.

This clonotype has more than one count but fewer than ten. This sequence joins TRBV27 and TRBJ1-6, with D hard to call. Trimming removed 5 bases from V and 6 bases from J, with 8 bases in between. The CDR3 contains 13 residues. Germline lookup yields CDR1 MNHEY and CDR2 SMNVEV (reference sequence). DNA of the CDR3: TGTGCCAGCAGTCCCCGGAGTAATTCACCCCTCCACTTT. It encodes CASSPRSNSPLHF.

V and J are TRBV12-3 or TRBV12-4 and TRBJ2-2; possibly TRBD2 for D (6 bases). The length of the CDR3 is 13 residues. Trimming pared 6 bases from V and 7 bases from J, leaving 12 bases between. The CDR3 region has the DNA TGTGCCAGCAGACCCTGGGGGGTCGGGGAGCTGTTTTTT. It codes for CASRPWGVGELFF.

This clonotype has at least ten counts. V usage is TRBV7-2 and J usage is TRBJ1-2, with 7 bases that match TRBD1. From germline, CDR1 is SGHTA and CDR2 FQGNSA. This CDR3 has 15 residues. The V gene end was trimmed by 2 bases and the J gene end by 2 bases; junction bases not matched to a gene: 5. The CDR3 DNA sequence: TGTGCCAGCAGCTTACCCCGGGACAGAAACTATGGCTACACCTTC. Translating it yields CASSLPRDRNYGYTF.

This chain connects TRBV6-6 to TRBJ1-5, with unresolved D. The CDR3 has 16 residues. Trimming shortened V by 8 bases and J by 0 bases, and 17 bases separated the two germline ends. The germline CDR1 and CDR2 sequences are MNHNY and SVGAGI (reference sequence). CDR3 nucleotides: TGTGCCAGCCGGGCCCTCGCTTCCTATAGCAATCAGCCCCAGCATTTT. It encodes CASRALASYSNQPQHF.

This clonotype occurred a few times. The chain is built from TRBV6-2 or TRBV6-3 and TRBJ1-2; 9 bases map to TRBD1. The junction had 5 bases not matched to a gene; V was cut back by 6 bases and J by 0 bases. From germline, CDR1 is MNHEY and CDR2 SVGEGT. This CDR3 region has 15 residues. CDR3 sequence: CASSGQGRANYGYTF. CDR3 bases: TGTGCCAGCAGCGGACAGGGGAGAGCTAACTATGGCTACACCTTC.

The gene calls are TRBV10-3 and TRBJ2-7, with 13 bases aligning to TRBD2. Trimming at V came to 4 bases and at J to 7 bases, leaving 7 bases not matched to a gene. Germline loops: CDR1 ENHRY, CDR2 SYGVKD. The CDR3 has 15 residues. The CDR3: CAISGGTSGAEEQYV. In DNA, the CDR3 is TGTGCCATCAGTGGGGGGACTAGCGGGGCTGAGGAGCAGTACGTC.

Only a few counts were recorded for this clonotype. The chain couples TRBV7-9 to TRBJ1-1; D is possibly TRBD1 (5 bases). The CDR3 consists of 17 residues. In germline, CDR1 is SEHNR, CDR2 FQNEAQ (reference sequence). The V and J ends lost 0 bases and 1 base respectively, with 15 bases between them. CDR3 DNA: TGTGCCAGCAGCTTAGCGTACAGGCAGTTCACGAACACTGAAGCTTTCTTT. This codes for CASSLAYRQFTNTEAFF.

V is TRBV12-3 or TRBV12-4 and J is TRBJ2-5, with a tentative D call TRBD1 (5 bases). Trimming cost V 6 bases and J 1 base, with 15 bases left between them. The CDR3 consists of 15 residues. CDR3 DNA: TGTGCCAGCAGCCGAACTGAGGACATCCAAGAGACCCAGTACTTC. Translating it yields CASSRTEDIQETQYF.

This clonotype was seen many times. CDR3: CASSLSRRLADTQYF. In DNA form, the CDR3 reads TGTGCCAGCAGCCTCTCACGGAGACTTGCAGATACGCAGTATTTT. V gene TRBV7-2 combines with J gene TRBJ2-3; D remains unclear. Looked up from germline, CDR1 is SGHTA and CDR2 is FQGNSA. V dropped 5 bases and J dropped 4 bases, with 16 bases sitting between them. The CDR3 is 15 residues long.

In its sample, this clonotype was seen many times. V gene TRBV7-2 combines with J gene TRBJ2-7; D uncertain. There are 11 residues in the CDR3. V lost 1 base and J 6 bases, leaving 4 bases between the germline ends. Germline V lookup: CDR1 SGHTA, CDR2 FQGNSA. The DNA for the CDR3 is TGTGCCAGCAGCTTAGAAGCCGAGCAGTACTTC. This sequence encodes CASSLEAEQYF.

This clonotype has a handful of counts. CDR3 in DNA: TGTGCCAGCAGCGAGGGTAATCTCCCAGGGAATGGCTACACCTTC. Its translation: CASSEGNLPGNGYTF. The chain recombines TRBV5-5 with TRBJ1-2; a weak D match, TRBD1 (5 bases). V was pared by 4 bases and J by 6 bases, with 19 bases between. The CDR3 has 15 amino acids. The germline V gene encodes CDR1 SGHKS and CDR2 YYEKEE (reference sequence).

The J gene is TRBJ2-7, the V gene TRBV20-1; D gene unclear. The CDR3 is made up of 12 amino acids. CDR1 and CDR2 from the germline V gene are DFQATT and SNEGSKA (reference sequence). V was cut by 3 bases and J by 4 bases, with 10 bases left in between. The CDR3 is CSASKSRYEQYF. The CDR3 bases are TGCAGTGCTAGTAAGTCTAGGTACGAGCAGTACTTC.

V gene TRBV27 combines with J gene TRBJ2-7; D tentatively fits TRBD1 or TRBD2 (5 bases each). This CDR3 spans 13 amino acids. The V gene lost 5 bases and the J gene lost 7 bases, with 15 bases spanning the gap. Per the germline V gene, CDR1 is MNHEY and CDR2 is SMNVEV (reference sequence). The CDR3 sequence is CASSRRAGREQYV. DNA for the CDR3: TGTGCCAGCAGTCGACGCGCAGGGAGAGAGCAGTACGTC.

V is TRBV6-2 or TRBV6-3 and J is TRBJ2-5; TRBD1 matches 10 bases. The CDR3 is made up of 14 amino acids. After removal of 7 bases from V and 5 bases from J, the junction contained 7 bases not matched to a gene. Germline CDR1 MNHEY, CDR2 SVGEGT. DNA for the CDR3: TGTGCCAGCAAGTCGGGACAGGGGTTGGAGACCCAGTACTTC. Encoded protein: CASKSGQGLETQYF.

This clonotype was counted only a few times. The CDR3 nucleotides read TGTGCCAGCAGCCAAGTCCGCCGAGGAACAGGTCAGCCCCAGCATTTT. Protein: CASSQVRRGTGQPQHF. The chain has TRBV14 and TRBJ1-5; weak D call: TRBD1 (5 bases). V lost 1 base and J 6 bases, leaving 16 bases between the germline ends. The CDR3 runs to 16 residues. Germline assignment: CDR1 SGHDN and CDR2 FVKESK.

This chain connects TRBV19 to TRBJ1-2, with a weak D call TRBD1 (5 bases). V shed 5 bases and J shed 4 bases, with 17 bases lying between them. This CDR3 is built from 15 residues. Germline CDR1 reads LNHDA; CDR2 reads SQIVND (reference sequence). CDR3 residues: CASSPLGGEFYGYTF. The DNA of the CDR3 is TGTGCCAGTAGTCCCTTGGGAGGGGAGTTCTATGGCTACACCTTC.

The genes are TRBV20-1 and TRBJ1-1, with D uncertain. V lost 0 bases and J 1 base, leaving 9 bases between the germline ends. The CDR3 is 14 amino acids. Looked up from germline, CDR1 is DFQATT and CDR2 is SNEGSKA (reference sequence). CDR3 in DNA: TGCAGTGCTAGAGATCTCGTGGGGAACACTGAAGCTTTCTTT. Amino acids: CSARDLVGNTEAFF.

The chain links TRBV4-3 to TRBJ1-2; D not certain. V dropped 0 bases and J dropped 2 bases, with 19 bases sitting between them. This CDR3 region has 18 residues. The germline V gene encodes CDR1 LGHNA and CDR2 YSLEER. CDR3 amino acids: CASSQDAWRVLDNYGYTF. For the CDR3, the DNA is TGCGCCAGCAGCCAAGATGCGTGGCGGGTGTTGGACAACTATGGCTACACCTTC.

This chain joins TRBV7-8 and TRBJ2-1, with 8 nucleotides matching TRBD2. Germline V gives CDR1 SGHVS, CDR2 FQNEAQ. The CDR3 sequence is 15 residues long. J was trimmed by 6 bases and V by 7 bases; bases with no gene match: 11. CDR3 loop: CASTLPSAGGNEQFF. The CDR3 DNA reads TGTGCCAGCACCCTGCCTTCGGCGGGGGGCAATGAGCAGTTCTTC.